Below are 14 T cell receptor beta chains sequenced from a single sample in a study of beta chain features in type 1 diabetes. Since all of the isolated RNA was reverse transcribed, expressed TCRB transcripts were what got sequenced. The protocol was immunoSEQ multiplex PCR, while the TCRdb copy is restricted to in-frame clones and leaves out a portion. The sample includes 680,000 or so clones, around 16% of them seen just once. Sequencing input: naive CD4+ T cells from blood. Receptor source: a man between 18 and 29 years old in good health.

The V gene is TRBV15, the J gene TRBJ2-1; no firm D call. V dropped 0 bases and J dropped 7 bases, with 7 bases sitting between them. The CDR3 length is 13 residues. The germline V gene encodes CDR1 LNHNV and CDR2 YYDKDF (reference sequence). The CDR3 bases are TGTGCCACCAGCAGAGATCGGAAGAATGAGCAGTTCTTC. Amino acids: CATSRDRKNEQFF. Filled out from reference TRBV15 and TRBJ2-1, the complete variable domain reads DAMVIQNPRYQVTQFGKPVTLSCSQTLNHNVMYWYQQKSSQAPKLLFHYYDKDFNNEADTPDNFQSRRPNTSFCFLDIRSPGLGDTAMYLCATSRDRKNEQFFGPGTRLTVL.

This clone was detected a few times. This chain joins TRBV10-3 and TRBJ1-1; 7 bases line up with TRBD1. The V gene's germline CDR1 is ENHRY and CDR2 SYGVKD. Unmatched junction bases numbered 10, after V lost 6 bases and J lost 6 bases. CDR3 length: 14 amino acids. CDR3 DNA sequence: TGTGCCATCAGCGGCCTCAGGGGGGTGGCTGAAGCTTTCTTT. Amino acids: CAISGLRGVAEAFF.

This clone appeared a few times. The chain recombines TRBV7-9 with TRBJ1-5; D perhaps matches TRBD1 (5 bases). The V and J ends lost 1 base and 2 bases respectively, with 12 bases between them. The length of the CDR3 is 16 residues. Germline V lookup: CDR1 SEHNR, CDR2 FQNEAQ (reference sequence). As DNA, the CDR3 is TGTGCCAGCAGCTTAGGGGTCAGGGCTGGCAATCAGCCCCAGCATTTT. Amino acids: CASSLGVRAGNQPQHF.

V gene TRBV7-2 combines with J gene TRBJ1-4; weak D call: TRBD1 (5 bases). Trimming shortened V by 6 bases and J by 4 bases, and 21 bases separated the two germline ends. Germline V gene lookup returns CDR1 SGHTA and CDR2 FQGNSA. The CDR3 is 17 amino acids. CDR3 in amino acids: CASRPKGITPHNEKLFF. The CDR3 DNA reads as TGTGCCAGCAGACCTAAGGGGATTACTCCACATAATGAAAAACTGTTTTTT.

The sample holds a few counts of this clone. The chain combines TRBV4-3 with TRBJ2-5; 11 nucleotides align to TRBD1. The CDR3 has 16 amino acids. The V segment lost 2 bases and the J segment 5 bases; nucleotides outside the gene matches: 7. The germline CDR1 and CDR2 sequences are LGHNA and YSLEER. This CDR3 is CASSQMWTGGLETQYF. In DNA, the CDR3 is TGCGCCAGCAGCCAAATGTGGACAGGGGGCTTGGAGACCCAGTACTTC.

This clone was counted between two and nine times. The chain couples TRBV28 to TRBJ2-3; TRBD1 might be the D (6 bases). Germline V gives CDR1 MDHEN, CDR2 SYDVKM. This CDR3 comprises 14 residues. V was cut by 5 bases and J by 0 bases, with 9 bases left in between. This CDR3 reads CASSTRGSTDTQYF. CDR3 coding DNA: TGTGCCAGCAGTACCAGGGGAAGCACAGATACGCAGTATTTT.

This clone was counted only a few times. The rearrangement uses TRBV6-6 and TRBJ1-5; no firm D call. Germline lookup yields CDR1 MNHNY and CDR2 SVGAGI (reference sequence). This CDR3 has 15 residues. V lost 0 bases and J lost 4, with 10 bases in between. CDR3 loop: CASSYSRQANQPQHF. CDR3 DNA sequence: TGTGCCAGCAGTTACTCGAGGCAGGCTAATCAGCCCCAGCATTTT.

This clone was observed a handful of times. The V and J genes are TRBV18 and TRBJ2-1; no clear D gene. Trimming took off 1 base at V and 10 bases at J, with 8 bases between the two ends. The CDR3 is 12 residues long. Per the germline V gene, CDR1 is KGHSH and CDR2 is LQKENI. CDR3 in DNA: TGTGCCAGCTCACCACGCCTCCTGGAGCAGTTCTTC. Protein sequence: CASSPRLLEQFF.

The V and J genes are TRBV5-1 and TRBJ2-7; D remains unclear. V lost 5 bases and J 0 bases, leaving 15 bases between the germline ends. The CDR3 extends over 15 amino acids. Germline loops: CDR1 SGHRS, CDR2 YFSETQ. In DNA, the CDR3 is TGCGCCAGCAGAGCCGGTAGGCGAAGCTCCTACGAGCAGTACTTC. As protein: CASRAGRRSSYEQYF.

The V gene is TRBV7-2, the J gene TRBJ1-2; 7 bases agree with TRBD1. CDR1 and CDR2 (germline): SGHTA, FQGNSA. The CDR3 is 15 amino acids. Unmatched junction bases numbered 9, after V lost 4 bases and J lost 4 bases. The CDR3 is CASSSQPGQSYGYTF. CDR3 DNA: TGTGCCAGCAGCTCTCAACCGGGACAGTCCTATGGCTACACCTTC.

V usage is TRBV27 and J usage is TRBJ2-7, with 8 bases matching TRBD1. The CDR3 is 14 residues long. Germline trimming cut 6 bases from V and 5 bases from J; bases unmatched to any gene: 9. Germline CDR1 MNHEY, CDR2 SMNVEV (reference sequence). The CDR3 sequence is CASSFGTGPNEQYF. DNA for the CDR3: TGTGCCAGCAGCTTCGGGACAGGCCCCAACGAGCAGTACTTC.

This chain links TRBV4-3 with TRBJ2-3, with TRBD2 matching 10 bases. The CDR3 sequence is 16 residues long. Germline V CDR1 and CDR2: LGHNA, YSLEER. V trimming: 3 bases; J trimming: 1 base; junction bases outside the gene matches: 4. Written as DNA, the CDR3 is TGCGCCAGCAGCCATCCCGGACTAGCGGGCACAGATACGCAGTATTTT. Its protein is CASSHPGLAGTDTQYF.

V gene TRBV11-2 combines with J gene TRBJ2-4; D possibly uses TRBD1 or TRBD2 (5 bases each). The CDR3 runs 18 residues. Trimming cost V 3 bases and J 0 bases, with 18 bases left between them. Germline V gene data show CDR1 as SGHAT and CDR2 as FQNNGV. The CDR3 loop is CASSLGDGFSLAKNIQYF. DNA of the CDR3: TGTGCCAGCAGCTTGGGGGACGGATTCTCGCTAGCCAAAAACATTCAGTACTTC. The whole variable domain, filled in from reference TRBV11-2 and TRBJ2-4, reads EAGVAQSPRYKIIEKRQSVAFWCNPISGHATLYWYQQILGQGPKLLIQFQNNGVVDDSQLPKDRFSAERLKGVDSTLKIQPAKLEDSAVYLCASSLGDGFSLAKNIQYFGAGTRLSVL.

The chain combines TRBV5-1 with TRBJ1-2, with TRBD1 matching 7 bases. The CDR3 is 13 amino acids. Germline V gene sequence: CDR1 SGHRS, CDR2 YFSETQ. V was pared by 0 bases and J by 6 bases, with 2 bases of the junction left unmatched. CDR3 protein: CASSLGTGNGYTF. The CDR3 bases are TGCGCCAGCAGCTTGGGGACAGGAAATGGCTACACCTTC.